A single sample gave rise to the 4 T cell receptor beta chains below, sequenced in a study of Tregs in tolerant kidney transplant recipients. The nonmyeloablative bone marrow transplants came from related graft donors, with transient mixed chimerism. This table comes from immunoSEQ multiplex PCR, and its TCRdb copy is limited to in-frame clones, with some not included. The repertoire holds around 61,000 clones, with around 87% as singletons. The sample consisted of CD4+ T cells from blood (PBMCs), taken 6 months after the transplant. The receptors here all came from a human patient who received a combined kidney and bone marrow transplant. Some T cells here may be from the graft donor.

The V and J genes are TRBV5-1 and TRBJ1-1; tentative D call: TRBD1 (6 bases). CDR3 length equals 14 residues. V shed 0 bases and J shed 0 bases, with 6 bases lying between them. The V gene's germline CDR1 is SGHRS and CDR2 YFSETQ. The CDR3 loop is CASSLGTVNTEAFF. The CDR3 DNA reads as TGCGCCAGCAGCTTGGGGACAGTGAACACTGAAGCTTTCTTT.

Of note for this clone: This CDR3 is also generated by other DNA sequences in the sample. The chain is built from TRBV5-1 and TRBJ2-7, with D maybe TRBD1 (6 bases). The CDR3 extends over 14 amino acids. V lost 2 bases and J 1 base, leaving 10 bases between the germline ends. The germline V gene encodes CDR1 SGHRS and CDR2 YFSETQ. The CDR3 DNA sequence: TGCGCCAGCAGCTTCCAGGGGCCGTCCTACGAGCAGTACTTC. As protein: CASSFQGPSYEQYF.

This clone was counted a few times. CDR3 region: CASIARGGRGYGYTF. The DNA of the CDR3 is TGTGCCAGCATTGCACGGGGGGGTCGGGGATATGGCTACACCTTC. The rearrangement joins TRBV6-1 to TRBJ1-2; D possibly corresponds to TRBD1 (5 bases). In germline, CDR1 is MNHNS, CDR2 SASEGT. Trimming cost V 7 bases and J 5 bases, with 20 bases left between them. The length of the CDR3 is 15 residues.

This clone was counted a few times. CDR3 in DNA: TGCGCCAGCAGCGTCGGGACTAGCGGGAGTTTGAGCACAGATACGCAGTATTTT. Encoded protein: CASSVGTSGSLSTDTQYF. V and J are TRBV4-3 and TRBJ2-3; 14 bases agree with TRBD2. This CDR3 contains 18 residues. Germline V gene data show CDR1 as LGHNA and CDR2 as YSLEER. After removal of 5 bases from V and 0 bases from J, the junction contained 7 bases not matched to a gene.